Following are 8 T cell receptor beta chains from one sample sequenced in a study of T-cell reconstitution after alpha-beta-depleted transplantation in children. Unique molecular identifiers were used to barcode this TCRbeta library. TCRdb re-derived calls from the PCR reads in MiXCR, one entry per CDR3 protein. Altogether 90,000 to 100,000 distinct CDR3 sequences are present, more than 20% being singletons, with the ten largest covering roughly 23%. The starting material was PBMCs, obtained before TCRalphabeta/CD19-depleted stem cell transplant. Receptors originate from a boy younger than 10 with acute lymphoblastic leukemia, due to receive a stem cell transplant.

This chain links TRBV20-1 with TRBJ2-3; D call uncertain. The germline gives CDR1 DFQATT, CDR2 SNEGSKA (reference sequence). The CDR3 length is 13 residues. The V and J ends lost 4 bases and 2 bases respectively, with 10 bases between them. CDR3 residues: CSAKGSHTDTQYF. The CDR3 DNA sequence: TGCAGTGCTAAAGGTAGCCACACAGATACGCAGTATTTT.

This clonotype was counted ten times or more. This chain joins TRBV12-3 or TRBV12-4 and TRBJ2-3; 8 nucleotides agree with TRBD2. V shed 5 bases, J shed 4 bases, and the junction held 2 bases outside the gene matches. The CDR3 is 13 residues long. CDR3 coding DNA: TGTGCCAGCAGTCCGGGAGGGCCAGATACGCAGTATTTT. Translation: CASSPGGPDTQYF.

This clonotype has only a few counts. This chain joins TRBV28 and TRBJ1-5, with no clear D. Trimming pared 1 base from V and 4 bases from J, leaving 8 bases between. This CDR3 region has 14 residues. Germline values: CDR1 MDHEN, CDR2 SYDVKM. The CDR3 region has the DNA TGTGCCAGCAGTTTATTTCGGGGTAATCAGCCCCAGCATTTT. Translated, it gives CASSLFRGNQPQHF.

This chain connects TRBV7-8 to TRBJ2-3; tentatively, D is TRBD2 (6 bases). CDR1 and CDR2 from the germline V gene are SGHVS and FQNEAQ. CDR3 size: 18 residues. V dropped 1 base and J dropped 3 bases, with 20 bases sitting between them. The CDR3 loop is CASSLGPRNSGNTDTQYF. Written as DNA, the CDR3 is TGTGCCAGCAGCTTAGGTCCGAGAAATAGCGGAAATACAGATACGCAGTATTTT.

Note on this clonotype: At one of its ends the junction is not consistent with the germline gene, which may arise from a read error. The rearrangement uses TRBV30 and TRBJ1-1; D is possibly TRBD1 (5 bases). CDR1 and CDR2 (germline): GTSNPN, SVGIG (reference sequence). The CDR3 totals 14 residues. The CDR3 DNA is TGTGCCTGTAGTGCGAGACAGCTGAACACTGAAGCTTTCTTT. This codes for CACSARQLNTEAFF.

In this sample, this clonotype is medium-sized. This chain joins TRBV9 and TRBJ2-3, with 9 bases aligning to TRBD1. CDR3 size: 14 residues. CDR1 and CDR2 from the germline V gene are SGDLS and YYNGEE. Unmatched junction bases numbered 4, after V lost 3 bases and J lost 5 bases. The DNA of the CDR3 is TGTGCCAGCAGCGGGGGGACAGGGATAGATACGCAGTATTTT. This gives the protein CASSGGTGIDTQYF.

The sample holds many counts of this clonotype. The rearrangement uses TRBV2 and TRBJ2-7; maybe TRBD2 (6 bases). Germline V lookup: CDR1 SNHLY, CDR2 FYNNEI. Trimming cost V 0 bases and J 3 bases, with 15 bases left between them. CDR3 length: 16 residues. The CDR3 sequence: CASSEAGSGDNYEQYF. DNA of the CDR3: TGTGCCAGCAGTGAAGCGGGTAGCGGAGACAACTACGAGCAGTACTTC.

The chain couples TRBV6-2 or TRBV6-3 to TRBJ1-2, with D possibly being TRBD1 (5 bases). The CDR3 covers 16 residues. The V and J ends lost 6 bases and 4 bases respectively, with 21 bases between them. Germline-derived CDR1 and CDR2 are MNHEY and SVGEGT. The CDR3 bases are TGTGCCAGCAGGCCCGGGGACGCTACAGGACCCTATGGCTACACCTTC. It translates to CASRPGDATGPYGYTF.